This TCR beta chain was recovered during a study of cytomegalovirus exposure and HLA in healthy donors. Comments on this clone: Its antigen is still unknown.

Study outcomes and limitations: Common viral pathogens (according to a later analysis) appeared linked to several of the most significant clusters.

13 Jbeta primers and 60 Vbeta primers were used for the PCR. Profiling relied on immunoSEQ multiplex PCR, and the TCRdb table lists in-frame clones only, not all of them. The data contain under 150,000 clones, around 81% of them singletons. CDR3 length: 16 residues. Trimming at V came to 5 bases and at J to 4 bases, leaving 12 bases not matched to a gene. Germline-derived CDR1 and CDR2 are SGHNT and YENEEA. V gene TRBV11-3 combines with J gene TRBJ2-7, with 9 bases fitting TRBD1. This TCR derives from a woman aged 50 to 60 in good health and CMV-seronegative. Material: PBMCs. The CDR3 loop reads CASSPSLDRGGYEQYF. CDR3 DNA sequence: TGTGCCAGCAGCCCTTCACTGGACAGGGGAGGGTACGAGCAGTACTTC.